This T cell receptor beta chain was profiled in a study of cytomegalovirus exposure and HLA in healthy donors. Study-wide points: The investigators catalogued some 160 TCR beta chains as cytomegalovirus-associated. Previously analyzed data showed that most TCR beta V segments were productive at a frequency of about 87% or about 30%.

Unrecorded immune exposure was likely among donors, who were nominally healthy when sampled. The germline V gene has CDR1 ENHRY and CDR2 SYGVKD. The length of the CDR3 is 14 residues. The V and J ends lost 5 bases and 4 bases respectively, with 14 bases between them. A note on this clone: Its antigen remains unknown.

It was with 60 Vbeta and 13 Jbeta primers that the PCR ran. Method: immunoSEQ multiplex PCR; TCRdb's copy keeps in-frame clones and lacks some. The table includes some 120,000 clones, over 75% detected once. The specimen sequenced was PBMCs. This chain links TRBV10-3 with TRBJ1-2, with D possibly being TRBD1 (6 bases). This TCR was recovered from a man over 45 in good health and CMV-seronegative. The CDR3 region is CAISSGGGAYGYTF. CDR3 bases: TGTGCCATCAGTTCGGGAGGGGGAGCCTATGGCTACACCTTC.